What follows is one T cell receptor (beta chain) and its context. Only in-frame clones appear in the TCRdb table, and some are missing; sequencing was by immunoSEQ multiplex PCR. Among about 16,000 clones listed, about 94% were seen once. The germline CDR1 and CDR2 sequences are MNHEY and SMNVEV (reference sequence). J gave up 2 bases and V 5 bases, and 11 bases lay outside the gene matches. The CDR3 spans 16 residues. The time point was: week 3, after first cycle of checkpoint inhibitor. Sampling occurred pretreatment (T0) and at week 3 (W3), after cycle one of checkpoint blockade. No patient had earlier systemic cancer treatment, concurrent immunosuppressants, or another active cancer. This entry comes from a study of blood T cell dynamics during melanoma immunotherapy.

Specimen: effector memory CD8+ T cells from blood, collected from a patient treated with checkpoint blockade. The chain links TRBV27 to TRBJ2-7; 8 bases line up with TRBD2. The receptor was derived from a human donor with melanoma. The CDR3 DNA is TGTGCCAGCAGTCCGTCACTAGCGGAGACGACCTACGAGCAGTACTTC. It is translated as CASSPSLAETTYEQYF.